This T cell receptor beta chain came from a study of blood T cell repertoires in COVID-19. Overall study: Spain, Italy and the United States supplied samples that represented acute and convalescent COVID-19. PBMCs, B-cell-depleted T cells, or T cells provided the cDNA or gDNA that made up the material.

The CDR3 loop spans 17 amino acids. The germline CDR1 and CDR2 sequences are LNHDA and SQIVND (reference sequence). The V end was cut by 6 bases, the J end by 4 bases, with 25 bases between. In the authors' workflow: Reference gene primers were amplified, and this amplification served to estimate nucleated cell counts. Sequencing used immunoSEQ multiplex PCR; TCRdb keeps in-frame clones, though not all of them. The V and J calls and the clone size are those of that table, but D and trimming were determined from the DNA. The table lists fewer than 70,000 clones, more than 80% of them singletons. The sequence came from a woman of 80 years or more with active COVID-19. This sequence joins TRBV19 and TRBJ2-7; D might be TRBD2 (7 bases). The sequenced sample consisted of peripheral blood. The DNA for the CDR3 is TGTGCCAGTAGACACCTGGGGGGGCAGATTGACTTATACGAGCAGTACTTC. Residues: CASRHLGGQIDLYEQYF.